This entry lists 18 T cell receptor beta chains sequenced from one sample in a study of cytomegalovirus exposure and HLA in healthy donors. Repertoires were generated with immunoSEQ multiplex PCR, while TCRdb's copy carries only in-frame clones and drops some. This sample yields about 200,000 clones, of which roughly 87% are seen a single time; 2% to 2.5% belongs to the top ten. Sequencing was performed on PBMCs. The receptors here all came from a woman in her late teens or twenties in good health and CMV-seropositive.

V gene TRBV5-1 combines with J gene TRBJ1-3; D remains ambiguous. V was clipped by 4 bases and J by 2 bases, with 13 bases between them. The length of the CDR3 is 15 residues. CDR1 is SGHRS, CDR2 YFSETQ, per germline. Here the CDR3 reads CASSPGTLTGNTIYF. CDR3 bases: TGCGCCAGCAGCCCGGGTACCCTTACTGGAAACACCATATATTTT.

V usage is TRBV28 and J usage is TRBJ1-5; D unresolved. Trimming left V 1 base short and J 14 bases short, with 15 bases between. The CDR3 sequence is 13 residues long. CDR1 and CDR2 (germline): MDHEN, SYDVKM. The CDR3 protein is CASSLLDRGSKHF. CDR3 nucleotide sequence: TGTGCCAGCAGTTTATTAGATAGAGGTTCCAAGCATTTT.

This chain links TRBV11-2 with TRBJ1-2; D is perhaps TRBD1 (5 bases). The V end was cut by 3 bases, the J end by 8 bases, with 13 bases between. Germline loops: CDR1 SGHAT, CDR2 FQNNGV. The CDR3 length is 13 residues. CDR3 sequence reads: CASSLGPAGGYTF. The CDR3 nucleotides read TGTGCCAGCAGCTTGGGGCCGGCCGGGGGCTACACCTTC. Based on the CDR3 plus reference TRBV11-2 and TRBJ1-2, the full variable domain is EAGVAQSPRYKIIEKRQSVAFWCNPISGHATLYWYQQILGQGPKLLIQFQNNGVVDDSQLPKDRFSAERLKGVDSTLKIQPAKLEDSAVYLCASSLGPAGGYTFGSGTRLTVV.

V and J are TRBV5-1 and TRBJ2-2, with a tentative D call TRBD1 (6 bases). The CDR3 extends over 15 amino acids. The germline V gene has CDR1 SGHRS and CDR2 YFSETQ. V was trimmed by 3 bases and J by 4 bases, leaving 13 bases between them. CDR3 sequence (DNA): TGCGCCAGCAGCTCAAACAGGGTTGTCACCGGGGAGCTGTTTTTT. Translated, it gives CASSSNRVVTGELFF.

The genes are TRBV28 and TRBJ1-5; 7 bases fit TRBD1. CDR3 size: 17 residues. J lost 0 bases, V lost 7 bases, and 12 bases had no gene match. Germline V gene lookup returns CDR1 MDHEN and CDR2 SYDVKM. The CDR3, as DNA: TGTGCCAGCACCCACGGGACAGCCCTCTATAGCAATCAGCCCCAGCATTTT. It yields the protein CASTHGTALYSNQPQHF.

V gene TRBV4-1 combines with J gene TRBJ2-7; the D gene is possibly TRBD2 (5 bases). CDR3 length: 15 residues. The germline V gene encodes CDR1 MGHRA and CDR2 YSYEKL. Trimming removed 0 bases from V and 4 bases from J, with 13 bases in between. CDR3 nucleotide sequence: TGCGCCAGCAGCCAAGATTCGAGGGAGAGGTACGAGCAGTACTTC. Translation: CASSQDSRERYEQYF.

V gene TRBV6-6 combines with J gene TRBJ1-2; D unresolved. The CDR3 is 13 amino acids. Germline-derived CDR1 and CDR2 are MNHNY and SVGAGI (reference sequence). V lost 0 bases to trimming and J lost 5 bases, with 7 bases between them. The CDR3 bases are TGTGCCAGCAGTTACTCGGCCGTTTATGGCTACACCTTC. Protein sequence: CASSYSAVYGYTF.

The chain combines TRBV18 with TRBJ1-1, with D maybe TRBD1 (5 bases). This CDR3 is 16 amino acids long. The germline gives CDR1 KGHSH, CDR2 LQKENI. Trimming removed 3 bases from V and 0 bases from J, with 14 bases in between. As DNA, the CDR3 is TGTGCCAGCTCACCCAACTTAGACAGCATGAACACTGAAGCTTTCTTT. Protein product: CASSPNLDSMNTEAFF.

V usage is TRBV28 and J usage is TRBJ2-2; tentatively, D is TRBD2 (5 bases). Germline lookup yields CDR1 MDHEN and CDR2 SYDVKM. V was pared by 0 bases and J by 2 bases, with 13 bases between. This CDR3 contains 17 residues. The CDR3 loop reads CASSLWDLRNNTGELFF. In DNA form, the CDR3 reads TGTGCCAGCAGTTTATGGGACTTGAGGAACAACACCGGGGAGCTGTTTTTT.

This clone has only one observation. The V gene is TRBV7-8, the J gene TRBJ2-7; 7 bases are a match to TRBD1. The CDR3 loop spans 14 amino acids. Germline V gives CDR1 SGHVS, CDR2 FQNEAQ. Trimming cost V 2 bases and J 2 bases; bases outside gene matches: 3. In nucleotides, the CDR3 is TGTGCCAGCAGCTTACGGGACAGAGCCTACGAGCAGTACTTC. This codes for CASSLRDRAYEQYF.

This clone was observed once. This rearrangement joins TRBV28 to TRBJ2-3, with D possibly matching TRBD2 (5 bases). In germline, CDR1 is MDHEN, CDR2 SYDVKM. Between the trimmed V and J ends, which lost 3 bases and 7 bases, there was a span of 14 bases. This CDR3 comprises 14 residues. In DNA, the CDR3 is TGTGCCAGCAGTTTCCGCGGGTCTTTTCATACGCAGTATTTT. It encodes CASSFRGSFHTQYF.

The DNA of the CDR3 is TGTGCCTGGAGTCGTCGAGGACTAGCGGGGGGGGGCGAGCAGTACTTC. Its protein is CAWSRRGLAGGGEQYF. The V gene is TRBV30, the J gene TRBJ2-7; TRBD2 matches at 15 bases. With V trimmed by 2 bases and J by 6 bases, 8 bases remained unmatched. Germline values: CDR1 GTSNPN, CDR2 SVGIG (reference sequence). The CDR3 covers 16 residues.

The chain has TRBV5-1 and TRBJ1-1; 9 bases are shared with TRBD1. The V gene end was trimmed by 4 bases and the J gene end by 0 bases; junction bases not matched to a gene: 7. The germline gives CDR1 SGHRS, CDR2 YFSETQ. This CDR3 is built from 16 residues. DNA of the CDR3: TGCGCCAGCAGCCCCTCGGGACAGGGCATGAACACTGAAGCTTTCTTT. It yields the protein CASSPSGQGMNTEAFF.

This chain uses TRBV13 with TRBJ2-3, with D unresolved. V was clipped by 5 bases and J by 1 base, with 4 bases between them. The CDR3 length is 12 residues. CDR1 PRHDT and CDR2 FYEKMQ come from the germline V gene (reference sequence). CDR3: CASSLRTDTQYF. CDR3 nucleotides: TGTGCCAGCAGCCTACGCACAGATACGCAGTATTTT.

As DNA, the CDR3 is TGTGCCAGCAGTTTAAAGCGGCAGGCTTACGAGCAGTACTTC. It yields the protein CASSLKRQAYEQYF. The chain has TRBV27 and TRBJ2-7; tentatively, D is TRBD2 (5 bases). The CDR3 totals 14 residues. CDR1 and CDR2 (germline): MNHEY, SMNVEV (reference sequence). The V and J ends lost 2 bases and 4 bases respectively, with 12 bases between them.

The V and J genes are TRBV30 and TRBJ1-4, with no clear D. V was trimmed by 1 base and J by 16 bases, leaving 16 bases between them. The CDR3 is 12 residues long. Germline assignment: CDR1 GTSNPN and CDR2 SVGIG (reference sequence). As DNA, the CDR3 is TGTGCCTGGAGTGCATCGACCAGGCAGGCGTTTTTT. Translation gives CAWSASTRQAFF.

The chain employs TRBV21-1 and TRBJ1-4; the table's D call, TRBD1, has no DNA check behind it. TRBV21-1 counts as a pseudogene. The CDR3 sequence is 14 residues long. DNA of the CDR3: TGTGCCAGCAACAAGACAGGGATAGAAGAAAAACTGTTTTTT. Translating gives CASNKTGIEEKLFF.

The chain links TRBV5-1 to TRBJ2-7; weak D call: TRBD1 (5 bases). This CDR3 has 12 residues. Germline CDR1 reads SGHRS; CDR2 reads YFSETQ. Trimming pared 7 bases from V and 6 bases from J, leaving 14 bases between. In DNA form, the CDR3 reads TGCGCCAGCGCGACAGATTTCGGCGAGCAGTACTTC. Amino acids: CASATDFGEQYF.